This T cell receptor (beta chain) was sequenced for a study of PD-L1 blockade in urothelial cancer. The overall study: Analysis of blood occurred 3 weeks (second dose) and 6 weeks after treatment start. A median of roughly 140,000 T cells was found in the blood samples.

Repertoires were generated with immunoSEQ multiplex PCR, while TCRdb's copy carries only in-frame clones and drops some. The profile shows about 55,000 clones, about 68% of them singletons. This clone was detected only a few times. Noted time point: pretreatment peripheral blood. Patients suffered from locally advanced or metastatic urothelial carcinoma. Each patient gave between 1 and 8 samples of peripheral blood mononuclear cells, which were collected pretreatment and during treatment. The specimen comprised PBMCs, sampled around atezolizumab (anti-PD-L1) treatment. This clonotype was sampled from a man between 65 and 79 years old with urothelial cancer.

The CDR3 protein is CASKTWDRGDSPLHF. The CDR3 nucleotides are TGTGCCAGTAAAACCTGGGACAGGGGAGATTCACCCCTCCACTTT. The rearrangement uses TRBV19 and TRBJ1-6; 10 bases fit TRBD1. The CDR3 totals 15 residues. Unmatched junction bases numbered 8, after V lost 7 bases and J lost 8 bases. Germline assignment: CDR1 LNHDA and CDR2 SQIVND (reference sequence). Full variable domain (rest looked up from reference TRBV19 and TRBJ1-6): DGGITQSPKYLFRKEGQNVTLSCEQNLNHDAMYWYRQDPGQGLRLIYYSQIVNDFQKGDIAEGYSVSREKKESFPLTVTSAQKNPTAFYLCASKTWDRGDSPLHFGNGTRLTVT.